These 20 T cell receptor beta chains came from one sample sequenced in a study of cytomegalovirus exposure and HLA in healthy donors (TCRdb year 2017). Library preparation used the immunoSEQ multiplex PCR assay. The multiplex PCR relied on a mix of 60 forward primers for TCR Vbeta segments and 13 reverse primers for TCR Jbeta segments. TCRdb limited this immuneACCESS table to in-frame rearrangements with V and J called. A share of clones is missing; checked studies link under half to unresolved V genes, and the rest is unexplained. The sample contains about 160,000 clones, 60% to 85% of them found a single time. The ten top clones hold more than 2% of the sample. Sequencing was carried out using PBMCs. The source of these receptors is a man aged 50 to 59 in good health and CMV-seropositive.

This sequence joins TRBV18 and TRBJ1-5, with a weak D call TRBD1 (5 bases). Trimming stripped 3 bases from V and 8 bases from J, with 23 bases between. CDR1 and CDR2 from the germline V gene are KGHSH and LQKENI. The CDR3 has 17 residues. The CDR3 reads CASSPRQLASDHEPQHF. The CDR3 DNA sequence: TGTGCCAGCTCACCGCGACAGCTGGCGTCGGATCATGAGCCCCAGCATTTT.

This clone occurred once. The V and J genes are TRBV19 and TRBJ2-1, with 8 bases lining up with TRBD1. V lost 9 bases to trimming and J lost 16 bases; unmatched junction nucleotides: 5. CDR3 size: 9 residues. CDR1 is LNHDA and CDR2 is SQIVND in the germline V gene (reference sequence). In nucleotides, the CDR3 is TGTGCCAGCGGGACAGGACGATTCTTC. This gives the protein CASGTGRFF.

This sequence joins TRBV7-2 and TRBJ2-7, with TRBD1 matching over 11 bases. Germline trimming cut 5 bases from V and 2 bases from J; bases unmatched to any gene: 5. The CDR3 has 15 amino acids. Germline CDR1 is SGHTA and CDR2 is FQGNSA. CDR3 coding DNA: TGTGCCAGCAGCCAGGACAGGGGGCCAACCTACGAGCAGTACTTC. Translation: CASSQDRGPTYEQYF.

The CDR3 DNA is TGTGCCAGCAGTGGAACGGGTGCAGCCAAAAGCACAGATACGCAGTATTTT. It specifies CASSGTGAAKSTDTQYF. J is TRBJ2-3 and V is TRBV25-1; no reliable D call. V lost 4 bases and J lost 0, with 17 bases in between. Germline V gene lookup returns CDR1 MGHDK and CDR2 SYGVNS. This CDR3 contains 17 residues.

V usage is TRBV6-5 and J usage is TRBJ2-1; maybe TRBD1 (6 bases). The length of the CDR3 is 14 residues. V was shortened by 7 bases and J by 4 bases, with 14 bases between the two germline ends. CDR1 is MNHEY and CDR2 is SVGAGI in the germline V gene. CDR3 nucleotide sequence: TGTGCCAGCACCACGACAGGACCTTACAATGAGCAGTTCTTC. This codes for CASTTTGPYNEQFF.

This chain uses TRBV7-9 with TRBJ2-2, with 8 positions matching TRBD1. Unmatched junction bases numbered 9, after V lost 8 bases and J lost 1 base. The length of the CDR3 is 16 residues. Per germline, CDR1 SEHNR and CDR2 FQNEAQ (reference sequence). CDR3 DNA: TGTGCCAGCCCCAAGGGGGGACAGGTGAACACCGGGGAGCTGTTTTTT. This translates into CASPKGGQVNTGELFF.

CDR3 loop: CASSQDPSGGLSYEQYF. CDR3 in DNA: TGCGCCAGCAGCCAAGATCCTAGCGGGGGGCTCAGCTACGAGCAGTACTTC. The chain carries TRBV4-1 and TRBJ2-7, with TRBD2 identical over 11 bases. With V trimmed by 0 bases and J by 3 bases, 7 bases remained unmatched. Germline assignment: CDR1 MGHRA and CDR2 YSYEKL. The CDR3 is 17 residues long.

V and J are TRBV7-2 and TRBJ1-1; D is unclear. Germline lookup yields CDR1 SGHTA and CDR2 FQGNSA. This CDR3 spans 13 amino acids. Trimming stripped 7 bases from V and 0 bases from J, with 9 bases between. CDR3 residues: CASTSFVNTEAFF. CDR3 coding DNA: TGTGCCAGCACTTCCTTTGTGAACACTGAAGCTTTCTTT.

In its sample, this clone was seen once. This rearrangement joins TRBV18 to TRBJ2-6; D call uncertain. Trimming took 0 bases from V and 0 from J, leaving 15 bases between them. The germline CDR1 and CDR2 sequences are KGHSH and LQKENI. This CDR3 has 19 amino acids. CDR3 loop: CASSPPKQEAHSGANVLTF. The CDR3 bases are TGTGCCAGCTCACCACCGAAGCAAGAGGCCCACTCTGGGGCCAACGTCCTGACTTTC.

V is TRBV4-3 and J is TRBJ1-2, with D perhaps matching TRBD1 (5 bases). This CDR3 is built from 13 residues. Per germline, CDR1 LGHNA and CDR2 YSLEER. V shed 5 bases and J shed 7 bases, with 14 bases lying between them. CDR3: CASSTGLGGGYTF. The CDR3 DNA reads TGCGCCAGCAGCACCGGTCTCGGGGGTGGCTACACCTTC.

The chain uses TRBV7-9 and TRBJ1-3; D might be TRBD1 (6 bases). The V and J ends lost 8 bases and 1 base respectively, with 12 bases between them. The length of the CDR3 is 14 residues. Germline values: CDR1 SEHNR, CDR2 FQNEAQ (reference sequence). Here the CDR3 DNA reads TGTGCCAGCCCTAGAACAGGGTCTGGAAACACCATATATTTT. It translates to CASPRTGSGNTIYF.

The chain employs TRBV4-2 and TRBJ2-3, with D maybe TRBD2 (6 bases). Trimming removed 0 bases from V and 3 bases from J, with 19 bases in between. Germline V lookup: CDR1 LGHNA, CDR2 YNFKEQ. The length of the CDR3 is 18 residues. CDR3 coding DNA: TGTGCCAGCAGCCAAGAGTCCGGAACGGGACTGCGTACAGATACGCAGTATTTT. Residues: CASSQESGTGLRTDTQYF.

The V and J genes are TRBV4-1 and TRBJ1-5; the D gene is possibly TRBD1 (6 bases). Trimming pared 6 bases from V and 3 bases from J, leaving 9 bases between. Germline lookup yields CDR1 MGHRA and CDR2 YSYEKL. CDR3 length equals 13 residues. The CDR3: CASRGQLNQPQHF. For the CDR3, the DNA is TGCGCCAGCAGGGGACAACTCAATCAGCCCCAGCATTTT.

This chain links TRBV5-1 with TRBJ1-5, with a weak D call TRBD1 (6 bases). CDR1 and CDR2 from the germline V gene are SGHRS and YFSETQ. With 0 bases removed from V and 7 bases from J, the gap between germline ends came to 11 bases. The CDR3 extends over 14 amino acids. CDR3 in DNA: TGCGCCAGCAGCTTGGAGGCAGGGGCCCAGCCCCAGCATTTT. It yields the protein CASSLEAGAQPQHF.

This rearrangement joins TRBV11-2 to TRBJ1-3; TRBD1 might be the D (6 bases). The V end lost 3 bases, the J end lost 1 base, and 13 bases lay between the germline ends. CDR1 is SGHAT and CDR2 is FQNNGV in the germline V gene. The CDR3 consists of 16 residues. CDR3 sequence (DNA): TGTGCCAGCAGCTTTGACTCACAGGGTTCTGGAAACACCATATATTTT. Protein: CASSFDSQGSGNTIYF.

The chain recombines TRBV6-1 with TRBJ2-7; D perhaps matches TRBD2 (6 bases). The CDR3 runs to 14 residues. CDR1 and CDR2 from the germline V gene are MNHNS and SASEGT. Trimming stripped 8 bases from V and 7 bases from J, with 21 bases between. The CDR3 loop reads CASRWGDLSGEQYF. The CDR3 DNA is TGTGCCAGCCGGTGGGGGGATTTATCGGGGGAGCAGTACTTC.

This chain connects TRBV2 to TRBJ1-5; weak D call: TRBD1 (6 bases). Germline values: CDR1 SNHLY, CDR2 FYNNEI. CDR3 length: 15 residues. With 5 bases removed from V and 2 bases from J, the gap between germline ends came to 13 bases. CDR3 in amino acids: CASSLTGRRNQPQHF. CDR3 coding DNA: TGTGCCAGCAGTTTAACAGGGCGGCGCAATCAGCCCCAGCATTTT.

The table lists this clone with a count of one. The CDR3 DNA reads TGTGCCAGCAGCGTAGGAAGTAGCGGCCGGGGGAGGGATGAGCAGTTCTTC. Its translation is CASSVGSSGRGRDEQFF. The chain links TRBV9 to TRBJ2-1, with 7 bases aligning to TRBD2. The ends lost 0 bases at V and 8 bases at J; junction bases unmatched: 14. The CDR3 covers 17 residues. The germline V gene has CDR1 SGDLS and CDR2 YYNGEE.

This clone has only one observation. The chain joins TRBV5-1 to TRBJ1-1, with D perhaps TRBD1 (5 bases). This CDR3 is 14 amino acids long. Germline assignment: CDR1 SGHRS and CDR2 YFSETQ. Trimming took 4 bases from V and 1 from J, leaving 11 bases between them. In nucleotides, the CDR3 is TGCGCCAGCAGCCAAGGACAAACGAACACTGAAGCTTTCTTT. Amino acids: CASSQGQTNTEAFF. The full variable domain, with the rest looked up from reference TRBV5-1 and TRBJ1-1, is KAGVTQTPRYLIKTRGQQVTLSCSPISGHRSVSWYQQTPGQGLQFLFEYFSETQRNKGNFPGRFSGRQFSNSRSEMNVSTLELGDSALYLCASSQGQTNTEAFFGQGTRLTVV.

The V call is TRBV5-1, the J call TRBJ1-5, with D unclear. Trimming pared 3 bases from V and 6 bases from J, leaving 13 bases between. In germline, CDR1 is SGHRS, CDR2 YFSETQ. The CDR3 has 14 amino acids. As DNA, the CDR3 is TGCGCCAGCAGCTCGGGAAACTGGGGTCAGCCCCAGCATTTT. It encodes CASSSGNWGQPQHF.